This T cell receptor beta chain was recovered during a study of glioma-infiltrating T cells. Study-level points and caveats: Non-neoplastic patients had below-expected tissue-blood divergence, while all gliomas exceeded expectation.

Amplification of TCR alpha and beta CDR3 regions from RNA used iRepertoire nested multiplex PCR. For one-step reverse transcription and amplification, roughly 95-400 ng of tissue mRNA or PBMC total RNA was used. MiXCR, run by TCRdb on the multiplex PCR reads, gives a single entry per CDR3 protein. The sample contains 170,000 or so distinct CDR3 sequences, more than 35% of which appear only once. The V gene's germline CDR1 is SGHNT and CDR2 YYREEE (reference sequence). This CDR3 is 15 amino acids long. V gave up 2 bases and J gave up 5 bases; unmatched junction bases: 7. To note about this clonotype: Antigen unknown.

The rearrangement uses TRBV5-4 and TRBJ2-3, with TRBD2 matching over 8 bases. The receptor was derived from a human donor with low-grade glioma or glioblastoma, undergoing nonglioma brain surgery, or in good health (not recorded which). The sequenced sample was glioma tissue, nonneoplastic brain tissue, or PBMCs (not recorded which). Here the CDR3 DNA reads TGTGCCAGCAGCTTCGGAATAGCGGGACAAGATACGCAGTATTTT. Protein product: CASSFGIAGQDTQYF.